The clone carrying this T cell receptor (beta chain) occurred many times. In germline, CDR1 is KGHSH, CDR2 LQKENI. This CDR3 region has 21 residues. J was trimmed by 3 bases and V by 0 bases; bases with no gene match: 16. TCRdb re-analyzed the PCR reads through MiXCR. The data hold 25,000 to 30,000 clones, with 20% to 25% observed a single time. The data derive from a study of metastatic and nonmetastatic thyroid tumors. Thyroid surgery was performed in patients who had received no treatment beforehand. The chain is built from TRBV18 and TRBJ2-7; 14 nucleotides align to TRBD2. Sequencing was done on a sample of blood. The clonotype comes from a female donor with papillary thyroid cancer or a benign thyroid nodule (not recorded which). Some clones in this sample may be carry-over from other donors' samples. The CDR3 loop is CASSPPKGQSPGLAGDYEQYF. The CDR3 DNA is TGTGCCAGCTCACCACCAAAAGGACAGTCTCCGGGACTAGCGGGAGACTACGAGCAGTACTTC.